The sequence of this T cell receptor beta chain was determined in a study of identical twins. Only a few counts were recorded for this clonotype. Its cognate antigen is unknown. The study's findings and limits: Zero-insertion analyses were open to partial confounding by invariant MAIT and iNKT cells. Its conclusions, products of cross-sectional statistical analysis, did not come from following the same donors.

TCRdb re-derived calls from the 5' RACE reads in MiXCR, one entry per CDR3 protein. In the table there are 1.5 million or so distinct CDR3 sequences, about 31% of which are singletons. Trimming shortened V by 4 bases and J by 6 bases, and 15 bases separated the two germline ends. There are 14 residues in the CDR3. Germline assignment: CDR1 MGHRA and CDR2 YSYEKL. The TCR sequence derives from a newborn girl in good health. The chain carries TRBV4-1 and TRBJ1-2; TRBD1 is a possible D gene (5 bases). Source material: cord blood. CDR3 nucleotides: TGCGCCAGCAGCCGGCCCGGGACGGCGAATGGCTACACCTTC. Amino acid sequence: CASSRPGTANGYTF.